Below, one TCR beta chain is given with its context. Its specific antigen is unknown. Base quality data are lacking; no much larger clone is found one base away. Library preparation used RACE. The instrument given in TCRdb is NextSeq 500. During library preparation, unique molecular identifiers were attached to individual cDNA molecules so that TCRs could be counted in a quantitative, reproducible way. Both TCR alpha and TCR beta chains were sequenced from each blood RNA sample. The original methods were these. A median of about 87,000 TCRs per sample was observed, with a range of roughly 20,000 to 700,000. V, J and CDR3 annotation of the TCR reads was carried out using the Decombinator software suite. To make PS versus PT1 abundance plots, every sample was subsampled to the same number of TCRs (28,000). TCRs were defined as expanded if absent before sensitization and observed at least eight times at the 2-week time point. TCRdb reworked the public reads: Q25 trimming with fastp, MiXCR clone assembly, productive beta chains retained. Every distinct CDR3 protein forms one entry, paired with its most common genes and DNA. The V and J calls and clone size come from TCRdb's table, not from the authors' own analysis. The sample data list some 84,000 distinct CDR3 sequences, and 10% to 13% of these were observed just once. About 4% of the sample goes to the ten largest clones.

A distance of 13 bases separates the germline ends of V and J, which lose 3 bases and 2 bases respectively. Including the terminal cysteine and phenylalanine, the CDR3 comprises 16 residues. The retained sequence is limited to the CDR3, 48 bases, with the frame set at the first base. The germline V gene provides CDR1 SGHDN and CDR2 FVKESK. The time point label of this sample denotes: patch test 3, about 24 weeks after DPC sensitization. Explained via the paper, the treatment or condition label denotes: therapeutic diphenylcyclopropenone sensitization with weekly scalp DPC. At each patch-test visit, blood was drawn before the patch test was applied. Eligible patients were aged 18 to 70, diagnosed with alopecia, deemed suitable for DPC therapy, and excluded if pregnant. Unfractionated whole blood was collected in Tempus Blood RNA tubes, and total RNA was extracted from that blood. This sample stems from a study of human T cells and chemical hapten exposure (dated by TCRdb to the early 2020s). With respect to the entire study: For sensitization, 2% DPC in acetone was applied to a roughly 2 cm by roughly 2 cm area of upper inner arm skin. Weekly therapeutic DPC doses were additionally applied to the scalp of patients throughout the roughly 25-week study period. Patch testing was done on the upper back using Finn chambers containing 0.01% DPC, and results were scored after 6 days according to International Contact Dermatitis Research Group standards. The patient cohort, mostly female, included alopecia areata with under or over 50% scalp involvement, alopecia totalis and alopecia universalis. The libraries were sequenced as a pool, and the TCR yield per sample differed mostly because of small variations in library volumes within the pool. The study tracked peripheral blood TCR repertoire changes in vivo during primary and secondary sensitization to the hapten diphenylcyclopropenone (DPC) in alopecia patients. Blood samples were taken from patients before sensitization (week 0) and at 2, 6 and about 24 weeks after DPC sensitization. Blood for TCR sequencing was provided by twenty-nine alopecia patients at one to four time points (pre-sensitization, 2, 6 and 24 weeks). What the authors observed across the whole study: Patch test score was positively correlated with the number of PT1 expanded TCRs, with significance at thresholds 8, 16 and 32 but not at 4. After repeated subsampling, the strength of the expansion versus patch-test correlation and the threshold at which it became significant changed. Because every patient had alopecia, a presumed autoimmune disease, the patients' immune response might differ from that of healthy individuals. No change with DPC sensitization was found in the number of TCRs above 1 in 1000 frequency, and no evidence of global repertoire structure alterations was found. Significantly more large CDR3 similarity clusters were formed by expanded TCRs than by pre-sensitization or healthy control sets, consistent with antigen-driven responses.

The chain links TRBV14 with TRBJ1-4, with TRBD1 perhaps the D gene, on 6 matching bases. The sample consisted of whole blood, taken in connection with sensitization to the hapten diphenylcyclopropenone (DPC). This TCR was recovered from a woman in her forties or fifties with alopecia areata. Some clones in this sample may be carry-over from other donors' samples. CDR3 loop: CASSQPEQGTNEKLFF. The nucleotide sequence reads as follows: TGTGCCAGCAGCCAGCCGGAACAGGGCACTAATGAAAAACTGTTTTTT.